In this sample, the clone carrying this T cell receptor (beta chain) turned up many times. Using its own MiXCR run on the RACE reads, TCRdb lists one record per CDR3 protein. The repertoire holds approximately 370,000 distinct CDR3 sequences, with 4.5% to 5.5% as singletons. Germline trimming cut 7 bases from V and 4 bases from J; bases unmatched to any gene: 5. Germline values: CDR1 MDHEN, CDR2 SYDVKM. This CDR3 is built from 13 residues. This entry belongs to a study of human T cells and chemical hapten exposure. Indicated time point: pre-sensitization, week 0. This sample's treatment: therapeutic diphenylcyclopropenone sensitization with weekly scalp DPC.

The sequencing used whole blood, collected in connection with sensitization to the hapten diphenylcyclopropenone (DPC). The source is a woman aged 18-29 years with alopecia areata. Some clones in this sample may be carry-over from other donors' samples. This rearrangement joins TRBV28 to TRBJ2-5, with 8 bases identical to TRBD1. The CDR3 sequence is CASIRGRGETQYF. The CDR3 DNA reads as TGTGCCAGCATCAGGGGGCGCGGAGAGACCCAGTACTTC.